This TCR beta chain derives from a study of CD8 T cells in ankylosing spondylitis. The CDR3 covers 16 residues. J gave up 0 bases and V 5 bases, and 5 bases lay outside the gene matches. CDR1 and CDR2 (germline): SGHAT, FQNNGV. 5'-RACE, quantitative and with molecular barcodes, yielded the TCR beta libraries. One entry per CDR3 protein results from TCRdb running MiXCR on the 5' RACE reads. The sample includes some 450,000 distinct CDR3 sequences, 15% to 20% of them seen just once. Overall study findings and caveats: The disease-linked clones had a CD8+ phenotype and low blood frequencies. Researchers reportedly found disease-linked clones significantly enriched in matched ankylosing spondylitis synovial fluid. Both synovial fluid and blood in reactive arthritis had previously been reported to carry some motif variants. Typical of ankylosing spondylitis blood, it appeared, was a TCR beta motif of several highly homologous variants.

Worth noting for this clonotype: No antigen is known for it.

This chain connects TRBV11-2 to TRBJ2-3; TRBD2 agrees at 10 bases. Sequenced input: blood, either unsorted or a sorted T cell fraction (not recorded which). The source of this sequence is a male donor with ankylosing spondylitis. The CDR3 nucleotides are TGTGCCAGCAGCCACGGACTAGCGGTTAGCACAGATACGCAGTATTTT. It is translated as CASSHGLAVSTDTQYF. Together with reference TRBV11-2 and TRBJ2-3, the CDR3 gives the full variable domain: EAGVAQSPRYKIIEKRQSVAFWCNPISGHATLYWYQQILGQGPKLLIQFQNNGVVDDSQLPKDRFSAERLKGVDSTLKIQPAKLEDSAVYLCASSHGLAVSTDTQYFGPGTRLTVL.